The rows below give T cell receptor beta chains drawn from one sample of a study of regulatory T cells in long-lasting Graves disease. TCRdb passed the multiplex PCR reads through MiXCR, listing each CDR3 protein once. The repertoire consists of about 430,000 distinct CDR3 sequences, with about 21% occurring once and the leading ten covering roughly 13%. The sequences come from peripheral blood mononuclear cells (PBMCs), collected when the disease was refractory, from a patient treated with antithyroid drugs. Receptors were obtained from a female donor with Graves disease. Each CDR3 is given with its conserved first and last residue. Each record gives: V gene, CDR3 length, CDR3 protein.

>TRBV7-3|16
CASSLVSGGGTGELFF
>TRBV20-1|12
CSAAPRPETQYF
>TRBV7-6|13
CASSLDSTEKLFF
>TRBV12-3/TRBV12-4|16
CASSSRDRGAHQPQHF
>TRBV11-1|16
CASSFWGGSGANVLTF
>TRBV30|15
CAWSDPGLAFNEQFF
>TRBV20-1|14
CSASGLPRPDTQYF
>TRBV20-1|16
CSAGTGGTVRTDTQYF
>TRBV18|15
CASSRRGGANTEAFF
>TRBV7-2|14
CASSLLAGGTEAFF
>TRBV20-1|16
CSARDRRKGWHNEQFF
>TRBV20-1|14
CSAIPGQAQETQYF
>TRBV10-2|14
CASSESKTGGELFF
>TRBV4-1|14
CASSQVFLGGQLFF
>TRBV2|15
CASRGDRKIFYGYTF
>TRBV14|15
CASSPWGGSAGELFF
>TRBV29-1|11
CSAGDWGEQYF
>TRBV20-1|14
CSARGGGALTEAFF
>TRBV15|16
CATSRNRGGTNTEAFF
>TRBV9|15
CASSLSGREEGEQYF
>TRBV20-1|11
CSARAGKEAFF
>TRBV6-1|17
CASSETFGPLYNSPLHF
>TRBV28|12
CASTRAWAEAFF
>TRBV19|14
CASSRQGYQETQYF
>TRBV29-1|15
CSVGHRRYVNTEAFF
>TRBV28|15
CASSFATSGTGELFF
>TRBV29-1|12
CSVVGIQETQYF
>TRBV6-1|14
CASSGTPGNQPQHF
>TRBV9|14
CASSVANQADTQYF
>TRBV7-3|15
CASSLTGTGRGEQFF
>TRBV5-1|15
CASSGGTVGIYEQYF
>TRBV11-2|16
CASSLRATTHPYEQYF
>TRBV3-1|16
CASSPLSSGVQETQYF
>TRBV6-1|14
CASSAQGNTGELFF
>TRBV12-3/TRBV12-4|15
CASSSAGTGMHTQYF
>TRBV7-9|15
CASSPPRDGDSKLFF
>TRBV10-3|15
CAVALQGQGHYEQYF
>TRBV28|15
CATHSAGRSGNEQFF
>TRBV20-1|15
CSAWTPGGTQETQYF
>TRBV19|14
CASSIAPFTGELFF
>TRBV6-1|14
CASSPSRTPGDQYF
>TRBV30|12
CAWGDRAREQYF
>TRBV6-1|17
CASRSAGTISGANVLTF
>TRBV27|16
CASSPGGEAYSYGYTF
>TRBV28|13
CASSSGPIYEQYF
>TRBV5-4|15
CASSPRGTGPGELFF
>TRBV19|15
CASHTRSRSNQPQHF
>TRBV6-1|18
CASSPQGASSLAKNIQYF
>TRBV5-1|16
CASSLRAGQGSYEQYF
>TRBV2|14
CATARVTGANVLTF
>TRBV30|14
CACQPGDTNSPLHF
>TRBV7-2|14
CASSLGQKPYGYTF
>TRBV28|13
CASTRGARQPQHF
>TRBV29-1|16
CSARLATQSTLDTQYF
>TRBV7-9|16
CASSLAGPDETDTQYF
>TRBV7-2|14
CASSLTRLSYEQYF
>TRBV6-1|13
CASSGLQDQPQHF
>TRBV28|15
CASSPQLGHHYGYTF
>TRBV28|17
CASSLRLTGRIADTQYF
>TRBV27|11
CATQQGVEAFF